Following are 6 T cell receptor beta chains from one sample sequenced in a study of T cells in Graves' hyperthyroidism and ophthalmopathy. Using RNA transcripts as the source, TCR beta CDR3 regions were amplified. Carried out on the TCR CDR3, a first-round RT-PCR used the HTBI primer set. Each CDR3 protein is one row after TCRdb ran MiXCR on the multiplex PCR reads. The repertoire holds 650,000 to 800,000 distinct CDR3 sequences, over 40% seen once, with roughly 7.2% in the top ten. Specimen: peripheral blood or thyroid tissue (not recorded which). Receptors were obtained from an adult man with Graves' disease, either hyperthyroidism or ophthalmopathy (not recorded which).

CDR3 nucleotide sequence: TGTGCCAGCAGCCAAGATCTCACAGCCTATGGCTACACCTTC. This gives the protein CASSQDLTAYGYTF. This rearrangement joins TRBV7-9 to TRBJ1-2; the D is unclear. Trimming left V 5 bases short and J 4 bases short, with 14 bases between. Germline loops: CDR1 SEHNR, CDR2 FQNEAQ (reference sequence). This CDR3 spans 14 amino acids.

The chain has TRBV24-1 and TRBJ1-5; no clear D. The CDR3 is made up of 13 amino acids. The V gene lost 9 bases and the J gene lost 7 bases, with 15 bases spanning the gap. From germline, CDR1 is KGHDR and CDR2 SFDVKD. This chain's CDR3 is CATGVLGQQPQHF. The CDR3 coding sequence is TGTGCCACCGGGGTACTCGGTCAGCAGCCCCAGCATTTT.

The sample holds a few counts of this clonotype. This rearrangement joins TRBV5-1 to TRBJ2-2; TRBD2 might be the D (6 bases). The length of the CDR3 is 16 residues. Trimming took off 0 bases at V and 5 bases at J, with 14 bases between the two ends. Germline lookup yields CDR1 SGHRS and CDR2 YFSETQ. The CDR3 here is CASSLAAGRLTGELFF. The CDR3 coding sequence is TGCGCCAGCAGCTTGGCTGCGGGACGACTGACCGGGGAGCTGTTTTTT.

This clonotype turned up a few times. A read error may produce the germline difference seen at one junction end. This chain joins TRBV10-3 and TRBJ1-5; TRBD1 matches 7 bases. Germline loops: CDR1 ENHRY, CDR2 SYGVKD. The CDR3 is 16 residues long. In nucleotides, the CDR3 is TGTGCCAGCAGTTCTAACCGGGACAGACGAAATCAGCCCCAGCATTTT. This translates into CASSSNRDRRNQPQHF.

This clonotype showed up just a few times. DNA for the CDR3: TGTGCCAGAGGGACAGGGGCTTTGAACACTGAAGCTTTCTTT. It encodes CARGTGALNTEAFF. This sequence joins TRBV2 and TRBJ1-1; 10 bases are shared with TRBD1. The CDR3 spans 14 residues. CDR1 SNHLY and CDR2 FYNNEI come from the germline V gene. V trimming: 9 bases; J trimming: 0 bases; junction bases outside the gene matches: 4.

This clonotype was picked up many times. As DNA, the CDR3 is TGCAGCGTTGGAGGACAGGGGCCAAACTATGGCTACACCTTC. As protein: CSVGGQGPNYGYTF. J is TRBJ1-2 and V is TRBV29-1; TRBD1 matches at 9 bases. CDR3 length: 14 amino acids. The V segment lost 4 bases and the J segment 2 bases; nucleotides outside the gene matches: 5. The germline CDR1 and CDR2 sequences are SQVTM and ANQGSEA.